The clone carrying this T cell receptor (beta chain) has a handful of counts. Antigen unknown. Assay used: immunoSEQ multiplex PCR; TCRdb lists only in-frame clones, some missing. Of a few million clones listed, about nine tenths are singletons. These data come from a study of shared clonotypes between healthy human individuals. Germline V CDR1 and CDR2: GTSNPN, SVGIG (reference sequence). V lost 5 bases, J lost 0 bases, and 13 bases lay in between. The CDR3 has 14 residues. Study-wide points: With several donors compared, 4% to 5% of naive CD4 clonotypes were shared.

The chain links TRBV30 to TRBJ1-1; D is perhaps TRBD1 (6 bases). Sequences were obtained from naive CD4+ T cells from PBMCs. The subset denotes: CD45RA+ positively selected. The clonotype originates from a man between 18 and 29 years old in good health. Some clones in this sample may be carry-over from other donors' samples. The CDR3 loop is CAWSGTPMNTEAFF. CDR3 nucleotide sequence: TGTGCCTGGTCCGGGACACCCATGAACACTGAAGCTTTCTTT.